The source of this T cell receptor beta chain is a study of neurological immune-mediated disorders. This clonotype was seen ten or more times. TCRdb re-analysed the 5' RACE reads in MiXCR, keeping a single row per CDR3 protein. This sample carries about 69,000 distinct CDR3 sequences, about 4.2% of them seen once, and the ten largest clones take 1.3%. The CDR3 runs to 17 residues. Germline CDR1 and CDR2: ENHRY and SYGVKD. V was trimmed by 5 bases and J by 8 bases, leaving 25 bases between them. The chain carries TRBV10-3 and TRBJ2-1; D assignment may be TRBD1 or TRBD2 (6 bases each). The specimen was PBMCs. The receptor was isolated from a man aged 30-40 years with multiple sclerosis. CDR3 in amino acids: CAISPSRGRGRGDEQFF. CDR3 coding DNA: TGTGCCATCAGTCCCTCCCGGGGCCGGGGGCGCGGGGATGAGCAGTTCTTC.